This T cell receptor beta chain was identified during a study of T cell repertoires in cytomegalovirus infection. The study, taken as a whole, reports: CMV-specific TCR beta clonotypes restricted by HLA-C dominated the ex vivo response.

Looked up from germline, CDR1 is MNHEY and CDR2 is SVGEGT. V trimming: 2 bases; J trimming: 0 bases; junction bases outside the gene matches: 7. The CDR3 runs 17 residues. Via MiXCR, TCRdb re-called the reads, giving one row per CDR3 protein. The sample lists under 90,000 distinct CDR3 sequences; approximately 22% were seen once. In its sample, this clonotype was seen a few times. Its antigen remains unidentified. The receptor comes from a human donor in good health (CMV status not recorded). Some clones in this sample may be carry-over from other donors' samples. The sequenced sample was PBMCs, sequenced either directly or after in vitro stimulation (not recorded which). The chain uses TRBV6-2 or TRBV6-3 and TRBJ2-1; 7 bases are a match to TRBD2. The CDR3 nucleotides read TGTGCCAGCAGTTACGACTGGCTAGCGGCCTCCTACAATGAGCAGTTCTTC. Residues: CASSYDWLAASYNEQFF.